Given below is one T cell receptor beta chain in context. These data come from a study of blood T cell repertoires in COVID-19. Study as a whole: Both acute and convalescent COVID-19 samples were obtained from the United States, Italy and Spain.

The CDR3 is 15 amino acids. In germline, CDR1 is SGDLS, CDR2 YYNGEE. V gave up 4 bases and J gave up 1 base, with 14 bases separating them. Authors' data handling: Reference gene primer amplification gave estimated nucleated cell counts. Using immunoSEQ multiplex PCR, the repertoire was profiled, and TCRdb retains in-frame clones only, with some absent. The DNA was the basis for D and trimming; V, J and clone size are from that table. The data hold about 230,000 clones, with 75% to 85% observed a single time. The receptor was isolated from a woman aged 45-65 years with acute or convalescent COVID-19. The chain links TRBV9 to TRBJ1-1; perhaps TRBD1 as D (5 bases). Sequencing was performed on peripheral blood. CDR3 sequence reads: CASSPGGNWNTEAFF. The CDR3 DNA sequence: TGTGCCAGCAGCCCCGGGGGGAATTGGAACACTGAAGCTTTCTTT. The complete variable domain, with remaining parts taken from reference TRBV9 and TRBJ1-1, reads DSGVTQTPKHLITATGQRVTLRCSPRSGDLSVYWYQQSLDQGLQFLIQYYNGEERAKGNILERFSAQQFPDLHSELNLSSLELGDSALYFCASSPGGNWNTEAFFGQGTRLTVV.